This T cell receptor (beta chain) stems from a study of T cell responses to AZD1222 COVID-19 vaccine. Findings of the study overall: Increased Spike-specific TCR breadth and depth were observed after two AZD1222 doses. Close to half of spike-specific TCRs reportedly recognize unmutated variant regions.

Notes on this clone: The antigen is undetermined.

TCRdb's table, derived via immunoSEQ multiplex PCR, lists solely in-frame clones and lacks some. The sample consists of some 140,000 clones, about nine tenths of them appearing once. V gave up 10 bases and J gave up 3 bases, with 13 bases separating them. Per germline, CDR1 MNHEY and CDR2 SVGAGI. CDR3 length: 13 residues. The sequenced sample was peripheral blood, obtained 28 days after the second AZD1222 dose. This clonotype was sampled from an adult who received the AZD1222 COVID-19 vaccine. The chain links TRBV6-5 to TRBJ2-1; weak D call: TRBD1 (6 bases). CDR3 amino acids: CATQGSYYNEQFF. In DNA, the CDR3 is TGTGCCACTCAGGGGTCCTACTACAATGAGCAGTTCTTC.